One T cell receptor beta chain is described in this entry. Its antigen is not known. The sample comes from a study of blood T cells in healthy people across ages. Study-wide context: With template switching, about one barcoded beta molecule was captured per two T cells.

Study-wide results and limits: As age increased, TCR beta diversity per million T cells fell in a roughly linear fashion.

The use of a sample-barcoded 5' primer and a J-beta primer mix characterized a second PCR of roughly 6 to 11 cycles. Each cDNA was tagged by a template-switch adaptor containing 12 random nucleotides. TCRdb redid the calling of the 5' RACE reads with MiXCR, one entry per CDR3 protein. The repertoire includes hundreds of thousands of distinct CDR3 sequences, 40% to 65% of them detected once, and roughly 13% sits in the top ten. The sequence derives from a woman of 80 years or more in good health. Sequencing was carried out using blood.

For the CDR3, the DNA is TGCGCCAGCAGCTTGGGCGGGACTAGCGGCAATGAGCAGTTCTTC. Encoded protein: CASSLGGTSGNEQFF. This sequence joins TRBV5-1 and TRBJ2-1, with 11 bases lining up with TRBD2. The V segment lost 0 bases and the J segment 6 bases; nucleotides outside the gene matches: 2. This CDR3 comprises 15 residues. CDR1 and CDR2 (germline): SGHRS, YFSETQ. The whole variable domain, filled in from reference TRBV5-1 and TRBJ2-1, reads KAGVTQTPRYLIKTRGQQVTLSCSPISGHRSVSWYQQTPGQGLQFLFEYFSETQRNKGNFPGRFSGRQFSNSRSEMNVSTLELGDSALYLCASSLGGTSGNEQFFGPGTRLTVL.